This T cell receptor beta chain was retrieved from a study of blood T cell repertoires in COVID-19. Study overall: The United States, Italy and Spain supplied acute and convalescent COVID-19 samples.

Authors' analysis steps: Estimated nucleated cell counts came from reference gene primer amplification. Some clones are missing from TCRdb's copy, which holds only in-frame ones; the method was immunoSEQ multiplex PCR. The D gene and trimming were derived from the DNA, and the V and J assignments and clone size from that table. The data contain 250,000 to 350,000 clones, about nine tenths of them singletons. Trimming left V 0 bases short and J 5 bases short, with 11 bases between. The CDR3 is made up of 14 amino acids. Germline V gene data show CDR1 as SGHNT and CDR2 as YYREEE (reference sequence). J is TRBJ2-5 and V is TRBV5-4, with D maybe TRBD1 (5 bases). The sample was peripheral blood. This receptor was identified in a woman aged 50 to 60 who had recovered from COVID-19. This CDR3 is CASSLVGVRETQYF. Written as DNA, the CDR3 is TGTGCCAGCAGCTTGGTAGGGGTGCGGGAGACCCAGTACTTC.